These 16 T cell receptor beta chains share one sample of origin, sequenced in a study of cytomegalovirus exposure and HLA in healthy donors. Researchers ran the PCR with 60 Vbeta and 13 Jbeta primers. Data came from immunoSEQ multiplex PCR; TCRdb stores just in-frame clones and leaves some out. The sample lists about 90,000 clones; more than 65% were seen once. Source material: PBMCs. The receptors shown here come from a man aged 30 to 39 in good health and CMV-seronegative.

This clone was observed a single time. The J gene is TRBJ2-1, the V gene TRBV10-3; 13 bases match TRBD2. In germline, CDR1 is ENHRY, CDR2 SYGVKD. With V trimmed by 4 bases and J by 6 bases, 3 bases remained unmatched. CDR3 length: 15 amino acids. The CDR3 region is CAISGTSGGANEQFF. The DNA for the CDR3 is TGTGCCATCAGTGGAACTAGCGGGGGGGCCAATGAGCAGTTCTTC.

The gene calls are TRBV5-4 and TRBJ1-1, with 7 bases that match TRBD1. V shed 4 bases and J 2 bases; nucleotides not matched to a gene: 8. Germline values: CDR1 SGHNT, CDR2 YYREEE (reference sequence). This CDR3 region has 15 residues. The chain's CDR3 is CASSPGQARNTEAFF. The CDR3, as DNA: TGTGCCAGCAGCCCAGGACAGGCACGTAACACTGAAGCTTTCTTT. Combining the CDR3 with reference TRBV5-4 and TRBJ1-1 gives the whole variable domain ETGVTQSPTHLIKTRGQQVTLRCSSQSGHNTVSWYQQALGQGPQFIFQYYREEENGRGNFPPRFSGLQFPNYSSELNVNALELDDSALYLCASSPGQARNTEAFFGQGTRLTVV.

This clone was detected only once. Within the sample, other DNA sequences also encode this same CDR3. This chain connects TRBV30 to TRBJ2-7, with D perhaps TRBD1 (6 bases). This CDR3 is built from 18 residues. Trimming cost V 3 bases and J 2 bases, with 26 bases left between them. CDR1 and CDR2 from the germline V gene are GTSNPN and SVGIG (reference sequence). The CDR3 sequence is CAWSPHAFPTGTAYEQYF. CDR3 in DNA: TGTGCCTGGAGCCCCCATGCATTCCCTACAGGGACCGCCTACGAGCAGTACTTC.

This clone was picked up a small number of times. J is TRBJ2-3 and V is TRBV6-1; 8 bases fit TRBD1. CDR3 length: 14 residues. Germline CDR1 MNHNS, CDR2 SASEGT. J lost 4 bases, V lost 6 bases, and 6 bases had no gene match. CDR3 bases: TGTGCCAGCAGCAGGGGGCAAGCCCCAGATACGCAGTATTTT. This codes for CASSRGQAPDTQYF.

The J gene is TRBJ2-7, the V gene TRBV29-1; D is undetermined. The CDR3 spans 11 residues. Trimming removed 6 bases from V and 2 bases from J, with 8 bases in between. In germline, CDR1 is SQVTM, CDR2 ANQGSEA. This CDR3 reads CSVESAYEQYF. CDR3 DNA sequence: TGCAGCGTCGAATCAGCCTACGAGCAGTACTTC.

The V and J genes are TRBV7-6 and TRBJ2-7; TRBD1 is a possible D gene (6 bases). With 5 bases removed from V and 1 base from J, the gap between germline ends came to 15 bases. Germline CDR1 reads SGHVS; CDR2 reads FNYEAQ. The length of the CDR3 is 15 residues. The CDR3 DNA reads as TGTGCCAGCAGCATTACAGGGACACCTTCCTACGAGCAGTACTTC. Residues: CASSITGTPSYEQYF.

This chain links TRBV9 with TRBJ2-2; D ambiguous. The V and J ends lost 0 bases and 5 bases respectively, with 5 bases between them. Germline-derived CDR1 and CDR2 are SGDLS and YYNGEE. This CDR3 spans 13 amino acids. In DNA, the CDR3 is TGTGCCAGCAGCGTAGTAGCAACCGGGGAGCTGTTTTTT. It codes for CASSVVATGELFF.

The rearrangement joins TRBV7-2 to TRBJ2-7; D ambiguous. The V end was cut by 2 bases, the J end by 3 bases, with 11 bases between. Germline CDR1 SGHTA, CDR2 FQGNSA. The CDR3 is made up of 14 amino acids. CDR3 DNA sequence: TGTGCCAGCAGCTTACGGCAGGTCGTCTACGAGCAGTACTTC. It yields the protein CASSLRQVVYEQYF.

The chain links TRBV6-1 to TRBJ1-1, with 7 bases fitting TRBD1. The CDR3 spans 14 residues. CDR1 is MNHNS, CDR2 SASEGT, per germline. J gave up 0 bases and V 6 bases, and 4 bases lay outside the gene matches. CDR3 bases: TGTGCCAGCAGAAAGGGGGCCCTGAACACTGAAGCTTTCTTT. This codes for CASRKGALNTEAFF.

This chain connects TRBV7-2 to TRBJ1-4, with D perhaps matching TRBD1 (6 bases). Trimming left V 2 bases short and J 8 bases short, with 18 bases between. Germline V CDR1 and CDR2: SGHTA, FQGNSA. The CDR3 loop spans 16 amino acids. The DNA for the CDR3 is TGTGCCAGCAGCTTATCGTCGGGAGGGGGGTTAGAAAAACTGTTTTTT. Amino acid sequence: CASSLSSGGGLEKLFF.

The V gene is TRBV5-1, the J gene TRBJ2-7; the match to TRBD1 covers 9 bases. The CDR3 is 14 amino acids. The J segment lost 2 bases and the V segment lost 5 bases, leaving 5 bases of the junction unmatched. Germline CDR1 is SGHRS and CDR2 is YFSETQ. The CDR3 DNA follows: TGCGCCAGCAGAGGGGGGACAGGGCCCTACGAGCAGTACTTC. Its translation: CASRGGTGPYEQYF.

The chain has TRBV16 and TRBJ2-5; D remains ambiguous. CDR3 length: 12 amino acids. V was shortened by 0 bases and J by 4 bases, with 3 bases between the two germline ends. Germline V gene lookup returns CDR1 KGHSY and CDR2 FQNENV. The CDR3 bases are TGTGCCAGCAGCCAATCGGCAGAGACCCAGTACTTC. It codes for CASSQSAETQYF.

This clone was recorded once. This sequence joins TRBV30 and TRBJ1-2; D not certain. V was pared by 3 bases and J by 8 bases, with 10 bases between. Germline CDR1 and CDR2: GTSNPN and SVGIG (reference sequence). This CDR3 has 11 amino acids. The CDR3: CAWRNSRGYTF. In nucleotides, the CDR3 is TGTGCCTGGAGGAACAGCCGGGGCTACACCTTC.

The chain uses TRBV27 and TRBJ1-3; D is ambiguous. The CDR3 runs to 13 residues. The V end was cut by 6 bases, the J end by 0 bases, with 6 bases between. CDR1 is MNHEY, CDR2 SMNVEV, per germline (reference sequence). This chain's CDR3 is CASRRSSGNTIYF. CDR3 in DNA: TGTGCCAGCAGACGGAGCTCTGGAAACACCATATATTTT.

The V call is TRBV7-3, the J call TRBJ1-6, with 8 bases fitting TRBD1. The CDR3 has 13 residues. With 8 bases clipped from V and 5 bases from J, the junction kept 2 bases outside the gene matches. The germline V gene has CDR1 SGHTA and CDR2 FQGTGA. DNA for the CDR3: TGTGCCAGCGGACAGGGAGATAATTCACCCCTCCACTTT. It translates to CASGQGDNSPLHF.

The DNA of the CDR3 is TGTGCCAGCAGCTTAGTAGAAGGGGATCAGCCCCAGCATTTT. Translated: CASSLVEGDQPQHF. The gene calls are TRBV7-2 and TRBJ1-5; weak D call: TRBD1 (5 bases). The V gene's germline CDR1 is SGHTA and CDR2 FQGNSA. There are 14 residues in the CDR3. The ends were cut back, 1 base at V and 5 bases at J, with 9 bases in the middle.